Below are 29 T cell receptor beta chains sequenced from a single sample in a study of cytomegalovirus exposure and HLA in healthy donors (dated by TCRdb to 2015 to 2018). Libraries were built with the immunoSEQ multiplex PCR assay. For the multiplex PCR, a mixture combining 60 forward primers for TCR Vbeta segments and 13 reverse primers for TCR Jbeta segments was used. Entries here come from immuneACCESS through TCRdb and include only in-frame sequences with V and J called. Some clones fail to appear in such tables; in the studies checked, an unresolved V gene covers under half of the shortfall, and the cause of the remainder is unknown. This sample lists over 20,000 clones; just under 70% were detected once. The top ten constitute 4% to 4.5% of the sample. Sequences were obtained from PBMCs. All receptors derive from a woman between 45 and 65 years old in good health and CMV-seronegative.

The chain couples TRBV5-1 to TRBJ1-2; D is undetermined. Germline V gene data show CDR1 as SGHRS and CDR2 as YFSETQ. This CDR3 region has 15 residues. V was clipped by 4 bases and J by 4 bases, with 17 bases between them. The CDR3 coding sequence is TGCGCCAGCAGCCCGGGAGAGGGATATGCCTATGGCTACACCTTC. Its translation: CASSPGEGYAYGYTF.

The CDR3 spells CASSYRPGGNTEAFF. CDR3 DNA: TGTGCCAGCAGTTACCGACCCGGGGGGAACACTGAAGCTTTCTTT. The chain employs TRBV6-6 and TRBJ1-1; D might be TRBD1 (5 bases). Per germline, CDR1 MNHNY and CDR2 SVGAGI (reference sequence). The CDR3 has 15 amino acids. Trimming stripped 2 bases from V and 1 base from J, with 11 bases between.

Only a few counts were recorded for this clone. CDR3 bases: TGTGCCATCAGTGAGCCGACAGGATCCTCTGGAAACACCATATATTTT. It yields the protein CAISEPTGSSGNTIYF. The chain uses TRBV10-3 and TRBJ1-3; a weak D match, TRBD1 (6 bases). Germline V lookup: CDR1 ENHRY, CDR2 SYGVKD. V was trimmed by 2 bases and J by 0 bases, leaving 11 bases between them. This CDR3 comprises 16 residues.

The genes are TRBV28 and TRBJ2-2, with D possibly being TRBD1 (6 bases). The CDR3 has 14 amino acids. The germline gives CDR1 MDHEN, CDR2 SYDVKM. V lost 5 bases and J lost 3, with 10 bases in between. The CDR3 region is CASSLPGDTGELFF. As DNA, the CDR3 is TGTGCCAGCAGTCTGCCAGGGGACACCGGGGAGCTGTTTTTT.

This clone was detected a few times. The chain employs TRBV5-4 and TRBJ2-3; a possible D gene is TRBD2 (5 bases). This CDR3 is built from 13 residues. Per the germline V gene, CDR1 is SGHNT and CDR2 is YYREEE (reference sequence). V dropped 4 bases and J dropped 4 bases, with 10 bases sitting between them. This chain's CDR3 is CASSAQAADTQYF. CDR3 nucleotides: TGTGCCAGCAGCGCGCAAGCGGCAGATACGCAGTATTTT.

The chain uses TRBV6-5 and TRBJ2-7; TRBD2 aligns across 8 bases. The CDR3 extends over 14 amino acids. The V segment lost 11 bases and the J segment 5 bases; nucleotides outside the gene matches: 14. CDR1 MNHEY and CDR2 SVGAGI come from the germline V gene. CDR3 bases: TGTGCCTCGTCCCGTTCGCGGGGGGCCGACGAGCAGTACTTC. As protein: CASSRSRGADEQYF.

The gene calls are TRBV5-1 and TRBJ1-3, with D maybe TRBD1 (6 bases). This CDR3 comprises 15 residues. CDR1 and CDR2 (germline): SGHRS, YFSETQ. V lost 4 bases and J lost 1, with 12 bases in between. The chain's CDR3 is CASSARGQSGNTIYF. The CDR3 DNA reads TGCGCCAGCAGCGCAAGAGGACAGTCTGGAAACACCATATATTTT.

This clone was seen a handful of times. This chain connects TRBV19 to TRBJ2-7, with unresolved D. Trimming took 4 bases from V and 1 from J, leaving 11 bases between them. Germline assignment: CDR1 LNHDA and CDR2 SQIVND (reference sequence). The CDR3 loop spans 14 amino acids. This CDR3 is CASSNYPRSYEQYF. CDR3 in DNA: TGTGCCAGTAGTAACTACCCAAGATCCTACGAGCAGTACTTC.

This clone was seen a few times. The gene calls are TRBV9 and TRBJ2-1; D unresolved. The germline V and J ends were trimmed by 2 bases and 0 bases, with 6 bases remaining between them. Per germline, CDR1 SGDLS and CDR2 YYNGEE. The CDR3 runs to 14 residues. The CDR3 spells CASSVSSSYNEQFF. CDR3 DNA sequence: TGTGCCAGCAGCGTGTCGAGCTCCTACAATGAGCAGTTCTTC. Combining the CDR3 with reference TRBV9 and TRBJ2-1 gives the whole variable domain DSGVTQTPKHLITATGQRVTLRCSPRSGDLSVYWYQQSLDQGLQFLIQYYNGEERAKGNILERFSAQQFPDLHSELNLSSLELGDSALYFCASSVSSSYNEQFFGPGTRLTVL.

This clone was seen a handful of times. The chain employs TRBV19 and TRBJ2-5; 7 bases are shared with TRBD2. J gave up 5 bases and V 4 bases, and 10 bases lay outside the gene matches. CDR1 LNHDA and CDR2 SQIVND come from the germline V gene (reference sequence). CDR3 length equals 15 residues. The CDR3 region is CASSNGGRSAETQYF. The CDR3 DNA is TGTGCCAGTAGTAATGGCGGGAGATCGGCGGAGACCCAGTACTTC.

This clone was detected only once. V gene TRBV28 combines with J gene TRBJ2-1, with a weak D call TRBD2 (6 bases). V shed 7 bases and J shed 6 bases, with 19 bases lying between them. There are 15 residues in the CDR3. In germline, CDR1 is MDHEN, CDR2 SYDVKM. CDR3 amino acids: CASTSLGLKFNEQFF. The CDR3 DNA sequence: TGTGCCAGCACCAGCCTGGGACTCAAGTTCAATGAGCAGTTCTTC.

This chain uses TRBV28 with TRBJ1-5, with D uncertain. V was cut by 4 bases and J by 2 bases, with 6 bases left in between. The CDR3 totals 13 residues. The germline V gene has CDR1 MDHEN and CDR2 SYDVKM. CDR3 loop: CASSSEGNQPQHF. CDR3 bases: TGTGCCAGCAGTTCTGAGGGCAATCAGCCCCAGCATTTT.

The chain carries TRBV6-6 and TRBJ1-4; D is perhaps TRBD1 (6 bases). Trimming took 2 bases from V and 7 from J, leaving 11 bases between them. The CDR3 has 14 amino acids. Per the germline V gene, CDR1 is MNHNY and CDR2 is SVGAGI (reference sequence). As DNA, the CDR3 is TGTGCCAGCAGTTACGGCAGGGGCATTGAAAAACTGTTTTTT. This encodes CASSYGRGIEKLFF.

The CDR3 nucleotides read TGCAGCGTCCTCCCCGACAGGGCTCCCTTAGCTTTCTTT. This translates into CSVLPDRAPLAFF. The chain employs TRBV29-1 and TRBJ1-1; 7 bases fit TRBD1. Per germline, CDR1 SQVTM and CDR2 ANQGSEA. V gave up 6 bases and J gave up 10 bases; unmatched junction bases: 14. The CDR3 length is 13 residues.

This clone has just a few counts. The rearrangement uses TRBV2 and TRBJ1-5, with 9 bases fitting TRBD1. Germline V gives CDR1 SNHLY, CDR2 FYNNEI. The junction had 8 bases not matched to a gene; V was cut back by 7 bases and J by 7 bases. This CDR3 region has 14 residues. The CDR3 nucleotides read TGTGCCAGCACCTCGATCGGACAGGGGCAGCCCCAGCATTTT. It translates to CASTSIGQGQPQHF.

V gene TRBV5-4 combines with J gene TRBJ1-2, with D perhaps TRBD1 (6 bases). The germline gives CDR1 SGHNT, CDR2 YYREEE (reference sequence). The CDR3 loop spans 12 amino acids. Trimming removed 7 bases at V and 2 bases at J, with 9 bases between. The CDR3 is CASGQGNYGYTF. The CDR3 nucleotides are TGTGCCAGCGGCCAGGGGAACTATGGCTACACCTTC.

The rearrangement joins TRBV10-3 to TRBJ1-1; D may be TRBD1 (5 bases). CDR1 ENHRY and CDR2 SYGVKD come from the germline V gene. This CDR3 contains 15 residues. The V end lost 6 bases, the J end lost 1 base, and 15 bases lay between the germline ends. CDR3 sequence (DNA): TGTGCCATCAGGGAATCCAGGGTGGCGAACACTGAAGCTTTCTTT. It is translated as CAIRESRVANTEAFF.

The chain employs TRBV5-1 and TRBJ2-7, with TRBD2 matching over 7 bases. CDR1 and CDR2 (germline): SGHRS, YFSETQ. Trimming cost V 6 bases and J 2 bases; bases outside gene matches: 8. The CDR3 totals 14 residues. DNA for the CDR3: TGCGCCAGCAAGACGGGAGGCCTCACCTACGAGCAGTACTTC. Translation gives CASKTGGLTYEQYF.

V gene TRBV7-9 combines with J gene TRBJ1-4; maybe TRBD1 (5 bases). Germline CDR1 reads SEHNR; CDR2 reads FQNEAQ (reference sequence). This CDR3 is 16 amino acids long. V lost 3 bases to trimming and J lost 8 bases, with 19 bases between them. The CDR3 spells CASSLATGTTGEKLFF. DNA for the CDR3: TGTGCCAGCAGCTTGGCAACCGGGACTACGGGAGAAAAACTGTTTTTT.

This chain uses TRBV2 with TRBJ1-5; 10 bases line up with TRBD1. Germline CDR1 SNHLY, CDR2 FYNNEI. V lost 8 bases, J lost 5 bases, and 9 bases stayed unmatched. This CDR3 has 15 amino acids. The DNA of the CDR3 is TGTGCCAGCCATAGGACAGGGGGTCCTGATCAGCCCCAGCATTTT. Translated, it gives CASHRTGGPDQPQHF.

The rearrangement joins TRBV6-5 to TRBJ1-2; D gene uncertain. V was cut by 2 bases and J by 2 bases, with 12 bases left in between. Germline CDR1 reads MNHEY; CDR2 reads SVGAGI. This CDR3 has 15 amino acids. DNA of the CDR3: TGTGCCAGCAGTTACGCCAGGACGGGAAACTATGGCTACACCTTC. Translated, it gives CASSYARTGNYGYTF.

The genes are TRBV7-9 and TRBJ2-2; D unresolved. The germline V and J ends were trimmed by 3 bases and 5 bases, with 10 bases remaining between them. The germline V gene has CDR1 SEHNR and CDR2 FQNEAQ (reference sequence). The CDR3 length is 14 residues. CDR3 DNA: TGTGCCAGCAGCTTTCTTACTCCAACCGGGGAGCTGTTTTTT. Protein product: CASSFLTPTGELFF. Full variable domain (rest looked up from reference TRBV7-9 and TRBJ2-2): DTGVSQNPRHKITKRGQNVTFRCDPISEHNRLYWYRQTLGQGPEFLTYFQNEAQLEKSRLLSDRFSAERPKGSFSTLEIQRTEQGDSAMYLCASSFLTPTGELFFGEGSRLTVL.

This clone was recorded a few times. The chain links TRBV6-5 to TRBJ1-2; 9 bases are shared with TRBD1. Germline V gene sequence: CDR1 MNHEY, CDR2 SVGAGI. The ends lost 3 bases at V and 6 bases at J; junction bases unmatched: 8. The CDR3 is made up of 15 amino acids. This chain's CDR3 is CASSYEGQGIHGYTF. The DNA for the CDR3 is TGTGCCAGCAGTTATGAAGGACAGGGGATACATGGCTACACCTTC.

This sequence joins TRBV2 and TRBJ2-2; 8 bases match TRBD1. Germline V gene lookup returns CDR1 SNHLY and CDR2 FYNNEI. This CDR3 contains 15 residues. J lost 1 base, V lost 4 bases, and 2 bases had no gene match. CDR3 bases: TGTGCCAGCAGTGGGGGGACAGGGAACACCGGGGAGCTGTTTTTT. Translating gives CASSGGTGNTGELFF.

This clone was observed a few times. This chain links TRBV5-1 with TRBJ1-1; TRBD1 might be the D (5 bases). The CDR3 has 14 residues. Germline CDR1 reads SGHRS; CDR2 reads YFSETQ. V lost 5 bases to trimming and J lost 0 bases, with 11 bases between them. In DNA, the CDR3 is TGCGCCAGCAGACGAGACAGAATGAACACTGAAGCTTTCTTT. Protein: CASRRDRMNTEAFF.

The chain links TRBV4-1 to TRBJ2-3; weak D call: TRBD1 (6 bases). Germline values: CDR1 MGHRA, CDR2 YSYEKL. The CDR3 runs 15 residues. Trimming shortened V by 0 bases and J by 4 bases, and 11 bases separated the two germline ends. This chain's CDR3 is CASSQDREGADTQYF. CDR3 sequence (DNA): TGCGCCAGCAGCCAAGATCGCGAGGGGGCAGATACGCAGTATTTT.

V usage is TRBV5-1 and J usage is TRBJ2-7; maybe TRBD2 (6 bases). Germline V CDR1 and CDR2: SGHRS, YFSETQ. Between the trimmed V and J ends, which lost 6 bases and 8 bases, there was a span of 15 bases. The CDR3 spans 12 residues. The CDR3, as DNA: TGCGCCAGCAAACGCCTGGAGGGGAAGCAGTACTTC. Protein: CASKRLEGKQYF.

The chain recombines TRBV10-3 with TRBJ2-1; perhaps TRBD2 as D (5 bases). The CDR3 totals 16 residues. CDR1 ENHRY and CDR2 SYGVKD come from the germline V gene. The V gene lost 2 bases and the J gene lost 5 bases, with 16 bases spanning the gap. The CDR3 DNA reads TGTGCCATCAGTGAGCCGGTAGGGCTAGCTGACAATGAGCAGTTCTTC. Translated: CAISEPVGLADNEQFF.

CDR3 residues: CASSYGQGRTEAFF. In DNA, the CDR3 is TGTGCCAGCAGTTACGGCCAGGGAAGGACTGAAGCTTTCTTT. V gene TRBV6-6 combines with J gene TRBJ1-1, with D tentatively TRBD1 (5 bases). In germline, CDR1 is MNHNY, CDR2 SVGAGI (reference sequence). The CDR3 is made up of 14 amino acids. Trimming took off 2 bases at V and 5 bases at J, with 12 bases between the two ends.